Below, 32 T cell receptor beta chains from the same sample are listed, as sequenced in a study of cytomegalovirus exposure and HLA in healthy donors. The PCR ran on 60 Vbeta and 13 Jbeta primers. The table came from immunoSEQ multiplex PCR; TCRdb's copy has only in-frame clones and leaves some out. The sample consists of approximately 140,000 clones, 82% of them appearing once. The sequenced sample was PBMCs. The source is a boy aged 2 to 9 in good health and CMV-seronegative.

This chain uses TRBV9 with TRBJ2-3, with D possibly being TRBD1 (6 bases). V was shortened by 5 bases and J by 2 bases, with 18 bases between the two germline ends. Germline V gene data show CDR1 as SGDLS and CDR2 as YYNGEE. The CDR3 is 16 residues long. The CDR3 protein is CASSHPDRTATDTQYF. DNA for the CDR3: TGTGCCAGCAGTCATCCCGACAGGACAGCCACAGATACGCAGTATTTT.

The V call is TRBV6-5, the J call TRBJ2-5; 7 bases map to TRBD2. The DNA end favors TRBJ2-7, so the J call may be wrong. In germline, CDR1 is MNHEY, CDR2 SVGAGI. This CDR3 contains 13 residues. The CDR3 sequence is CASSPARGYEQYF. CDR3 DNA sequence: TGTGCCAGCAGCCCCGCGCGGGGGTACGAGCAGTACTTC.

The chain has TRBV5-4 and TRBJ2-1; 7 bases fit TRBD2. This CDR3 contains 14 residues. V was pared by 5 bases and J by 3 bases, with 5 bases of the junction left unmatched. Germline CDR1 and CDR2: SGHNT and YYREEE (reference sequence). CDR3 region: CASSPWGGYNEQFF. The CDR3 DNA reads as TGTGCCAGCAGTCCCTGGGGGGGCTACAATGAGCAGTTCTTC.

The chain carries TRBV10-1 and TRBJ2-3, with 10 bases identical to TRBD2. This CDR3 region has 14 residues. Germline CDR1 is WNHNN and CDR2 is SYGVQD (reference sequence). Trimming took 4 bases from V and 6 from J; bases not matched to a gene: 4. CDR3: CASSGGLASDTQYF. CDR3 coding DNA: TGCGCCAGCAGTGGGGGACTAGCGTCGGATACGCAGTATTTT.

This rearrangement joins TRBV4-3 to TRBJ2-2; the D gene is possibly TRBD1 (6 bases). The germline gives CDR1 LGHNA, CDR2 YSLEER. The CDR3 contains 15 residues. V lost 6 bases to trimming and J lost 4 bases, with 15 bases between them. The CDR3 coding sequence is TGCGCCAGCAGTAACAGGGAGTCGGTCACCGGGGAGCTGTTTTTT. Translation: CASSNRESVTGELFF.

The genes are TRBV21-1 and TRBJ1-2; TRBD1 is the table's D call, not checked against the DNA. TRBV21-1 is deemed a pseudogene. The CDR3 contains 15 residues. The DNA for the CDR3 is TGTGCCAGCAGCAAAACCCCAGGAAGGGGCTATGGCTACACCTTC. Translating it yields CASSKTPGRGYGYTF.

The V call is TRBV7-8, the J call TRBJ1-5; D unresolved. There are 15 residues in the CDR3. V was trimmed by 2 bases and J by 3 bases, leaving 11 bases between them. CDR1 and CDR2 (germline): SGHVS, FQNEAQ. CDR3 amino acids: CASSLQAGDNQPQHF. For the CDR3, the DNA is TGTGCCAGCAGCTTACAGGCCGGGGACAATCAGCCCCAGCATTTT. The full variable domain, with the rest looked up from reference TRBV7-8 and TRBJ1-5, is GAGVSQSPRYKVAKRGQDVALRCDPISGHVSLFWYQQALGQGPEFLTYFQNEAQLDKSGLPSDRFFAERPEGSVSTLKIQRTQQEDSAVYLCASSLQAGDNQPQHFGDGTRLSIL.

The chain is built from TRBV30 and TRBJ1-2, with 7 bases fitting TRBD1. In germline, CDR1 is GTSNPN, CDR2 SVGIG (reference sequence). This CDR3 region has 16 residues. V dropped 3 bases and J dropped 6; count of bases not matched to a gene: 16. In DNA form, the CDR3 reads TGTGCCTGGAGGGGAGGTGGTCTACAGGGGCGGGATGGCTACACCTTC. Protein sequence: CAWRGGGLQGRDGYTF. Variable domain in full (rest from reference TRBV30 and TRBJ1-2): SQTIHQWPATLVQPVGSPLSLECTVEGTSNPNLYWYRQAAGRGLQLLFYSVGIGQISSEVPQNLSASRPQDRQFILSSKKLLLSDSGFYLCAWRGGGLQGRDGYTFGSGTRLTVV.

This clone was seen a few times. V is TRBV10-1 and J is TRBJ1-3; D gene uncertain. This CDR3 region has 14 residues. The germline gives CDR1 WNHNN, CDR2 SYGVQD (reference sequence). Trimming took off 5 bases at V and 3 bases at J, with 11 bases between the two ends. The CDR3 sequence: CASSPGFLGNTIYF. The CDR3 bases are TGCGCCAGCAGTCCGGGATTCCTTGGAAACACCATATATTTT.

The rearrangement links TRBV6-5 to TRBJ1-2; D unclear. V lost 2 bases and J 7 bases, leaving 11 bases between the germline ends. This CDR3 has 13 residues. Germline V gene sequence: CDR1 MNHEY, CDR2 SVGAGI. The CDR3 nucleotides are TGTGCCAGCAGTTACAGAGGGTTCGGTGGCTACACCTTC. As protein: CASSYRGFGGYTF.

J is TRBJ2-3 and V is TRBV5-1, with 12 nucleotides matching TRBD1. Germline assignment: CDR1 SGHRS and CDR2 YFSETQ. With V trimmed by 1 base and J by 5 bases, 11 bases remained unmatched. This CDR3 spans 18 amino acids. Here the CDR3 reads CASSLSLPGQGAKDTQYF. CDR3 bases: TGCGCCAGCAGCTTGTCCCTACCGGGACAGGGGGCTAAAGATACGCAGTATTTT.

CDR3 DNA: TGTGCCAGCAGCCCCTTGGGGGCAGGACAAGAGACCCAGTACTTC. This translates into CASSPLGAGQETQYF. The genes are TRBV27 and TRBJ2-5; a weak D match, TRBD1 (6 bases). The CDR3 consists of 15 residues. Trimming stripped 6 bases from V and 2 bases from J, with 16 bases between. Germline assignment: CDR1 MNHEY and CDR2 SMNVEV (reference sequence).

The chain uses TRBV7-9 and TRBJ1-1; D ambiguous. The germline gives CDR1 SEHNR, CDR2 FQNEAQ (reference sequence). Trimming cost V 1 base and J 4 bases, with 10 bases left between them. CDR3 length: 14 residues. The CDR3 region is CASSLDDGGTEAFF. The CDR3 region has the DNA TGTGCCAGCAGCTTAGATGACGGAGGCACTGAAGCTTTCTTT.

This chain's CDR3 is CASSLENRGQGNQPQHF. In DNA, the CDR3 is TGTGCCAGCAGCTTAGAGAATCGGGGACAGGGGAATCAGCCCCAGCATTTT. The V call is TRBV7-9, the J call TRBJ1-5; 10 nucleotides agree with TRBD1. Germline trimming cut 1 base from V and 4 bases from J; bases unmatched to any gene: 7. CDR1 and CDR2 from the germline V gene are SEHNR and FQNEAQ (reference sequence). This CDR3 is built from 17 residues. Together with reference TRBV7-9 and TRBJ1-5, the CDR3 gives the full variable domain: DTGVSQNPRHKITKRGQNVTFRCDPISEHNRLYWYRQTLGQGPEFLTYFQNEAQLEKSRLLSDRFSAERPKGSFSTLEIQRTEQGDSAMYLCASSLENRGQGNQPQHFGDGTRLSIL.

The V and J genes are TRBV7-3 and TRBJ2-3, with 7 bases lining up with TRBD2. The germline CDR1 and CDR2 sequences are SGHTA and FQGTGA. V was clipped by 5 bases and J by 4 bases; unmatched bases: 9. The CDR3 extends over 15 amino acids. The CDR3 region is CASSPFGGSADTQYF. DNA of the CDR3: TGTGCCAGCAGCCCCTTCGGCGGGAGCGCAGATACGCAGTATTTT. Looking up the rest from reference TRBV7-3 and TRBJ2-3 gives the full variable domain: GAGVSQTPSNKVTEKGKYVELRCDPISGHTALYWYRQSLGQGPEFLIYFQGTGAADDSGLPNDRFFAVRPEGSVSTLKIQRTERGDSAVYLCASSPFGGSADTQYFGPGTRLTVL.

J is TRBJ1-6 and V is TRBV20-1; 9 bases match TRBD1. Germline V gives CDR1 DFQATT, CDR2 SNEGSKA (reference sequence). The CDR3 runs 11 residues. The CDR3 nucleotides are TGCAGGACAGGGGGTAATTCACCCCTCCACTTT. This encodes CRTGGNSPLHF.

The sample holds one count of this clone. This sequence joins TRBV29-1 and TRBJ2-3, with 7 bases matching TRBD1. Germline V gives CDR1 SQVTM, CDR2 ANQGSEA. CDR3 length: 14 residues. With V trimmed by 3 bases and J by 5 bases, 8 bases remained unmatched. The CDR3 sequence: CSVDVTGFGDTQYF. The DNA for the CDR3 is TGCAGCGTTGACGTGACAGGGTTTGGAGATACGCAGTATTTT.

V is TRBV10-1 and J is TRBJ1-1, with 7 bases that match TRBD1. The length of the CDR3 is 14 residues. After removal of 5 bases from V and 0 bases from J, the junction contained 3 bases not matched to a gene. Germline V lookup: CDR1 WNHNN, CDR2 SYGVQD (reference sequence). Here the CDR3 DNA reads TGCGCCAGCAGTAAAGACAGGGTGAACACTGAAGCTTTCTTT. It translates to CASSKDRVNTEAFF.

The chain couples TRBV10-3 to TRBJ1-5, with 11 bases identical to TRBD1. The CDR3 has 17 amino acids. Germline lookup yields CDR1 ENHRY and CDR2 SYGVKD. The V gene end was trimmed by 6 bases and the J gene end by 0 bases; junction bases not matched to a gene: 7. CDR3 residues: CAISPGQGDISNQPQHF. CDR3 bases: TGTGCCATCAGCCCGGGACAGGGGGATATTAGCAATCAGCCCCAGCATTTT.

The chain couples TRBV19 to TRBJ2-2; 9 bases line up with TRBD1. The CDR3 extends over 15 amino acids. Germline-derived CDR1 and CDR2 are LNHDA and SQIVND (reference sequence). After removal of 3 bases from V and 4 bases from J, the junction contained 3 bases not matched to a gene. In DNA form, the CDR3 reads TGTGCCAGTAGTATCCCGGGACAGGGCACCGGGGAGCTGTTTTTT. This translates into CASSIPGQGTGELFF.

This clone has just a few counts. The V call is TRBV5-1, the J call TRBJ2-7, with 12 bases identical to TRBD1. The germline gives CDR1 SGHRS, CDR2 YFSETQ. The J segment lost 5 bases and the V segment lost 4 bases, leaving 4 bases of the junction unmatched. This CDR3 has 14 amino acids. The CDR3 spells CASSPGTGGNEQYF. CDR3 coding DNA: TGCGCCAGCAGCCCCGGGACAGGGGGCAACGAGCAGTACTTC.

This chain joins TRBV21-1 and TRBJ2-7; the listed D gene, TRBD1, was not tested against the DNA. TRBV21-1 is annotated as a pseudogene. The CDR3 spans 15 residues. The CDR3 here is CASSARPVPGGEQYV. In nucleotides, the CDR3 is TGTGCCAGCAGCGCTCGCCCGGTCCCAGGGGGCGAGCAGTACGTC.

The gene calls are TRBV21-1 and TRBJ1-4; TRBD1, the table's D call, lacks a check against the DNA. TRBV21-1 is listed as a pseudogene. The CDR3 runs 11 residues. The CDR3 DNA is TGTGCCAGCATTACAGATGAAAAACTGTTTTTT. Protein: CASITDEKLFF.

J is TRBJ1-5 and V is TRBV2; D is undetermined. Deletions cut 7 bases from V and 0 bases from J, with 16 bases between. The CDR3 runs to 16 residues. Germline CDR1 is SNHLY and CDR2 is FYNNEI. The CDR3 DNA is TGTGCCAGCAAATTGAACCCGGACTCTAGCAATCAGCCCCAGCATTTT. It encodes CASKLNPDSSNQPQHF.

CDR3 protein: CASSLIGGAKETQYF. The CDR3, as DNA: TGTGCCAGCAGTTTAATCGGGGGGGCCAAAGAGACCCAGTACTTC. V and J are TRBV27 and TRBJ2-5; 8 bases line up with TRBD2. Germline CDR1 is MNHEY and CDR2 is SMNVEV (reference sequence). This CDR3 comprises 15 residues. V gave up 2 bases and J gave up 3 bases; unmatched junction bases: 5.

This chain links TRBV4-3 with TRBJ2-3; D might be TRBD1 (6 bases). V was trimmed by 2 bases and J by 6 bases, leaving 9 bases between them. The CDR3 runs to 13 residues. Germline CDR1 is LGHNA and CDR2 is YSLEER. In nucleotides, the CDR3 is TGCGCCAGCAGCCAACGAGGGGGTGATACGCAGTATTTT. Protein: CASSQRGGDTQYF.

The chain joins TRBV18 to TRBJ2-5; 7 bases align to TRBD2. From germline, CDR1 is KGHSH and CDR2 LQKENI. V shed 1 base, J shed 2 bases, and the junction held 7 bases outside the gene matches. This CDR3 is 16 amino acids long. CDR3 amino acids: CASSPLGGGRQETQYF. In DNA, the CDR3 is TGTGCCAGCTCACCACTTGGGGGAGGGCGTCAAGAGACCCAGTACTTC.

The chain joins TRBV5-1 to TRBJ1-1; TRBD1 matches 9 bases. The germline CDR1 and CDR2 sequences are SGHRS and YFSETQ. The CDR3 is 14 residues long. The trim removed 7 bases at V and 3 bases at J, leaving 7 bases unmatched. The CDR3 DNA follows: TGCGCCAGCTCCAGGACAGGGGTGGACACTGAAGCTTTCTTT. Protein sequence: CASSRTGVDTEAFF. Drawing the rest from reference TRBV5-1 and TRBJ1-1, the complete variable domain is KAGVTQTPRYLIKTRGQQVTLSCSPISGHRSVSWYQQTPGQGLQFLFEYFSETQRNKGNFPGRFSGRQFSNSRSEMNVSTLELGDSALYLCASSRTGVDTEAFFGQGTRLTVV.

This chain connects TRBV30 to TRBJ1-2, with a weak D call TRBD1 (6 bases). V lost 0 bases and J lost 4, with 12 bases in between. Germline V gene lookup returns CDR1 GTSNPN and CDR2 SVGIG (reference sequence). This CDR3 is 14 amino acids long. The DNA for the CDR3 is TGTGCCTGGAGTGTAGGCGCAGGGGTCTATGGCTACACCTTC. It is translated as CAWSVGAGVYGYTF. Full variable domain (outside the CDR3, taken from reference TRBV30 and TRBJ1-2): SQTIHQWPATLVQPVGSPLSLECTVEGTSNPNLYWYRQAAGRGLQLLFYSVGIGQISSEVPQNLSASRPQDRQFILSSKKLLLSDSGFYLCAWSVGAGVYGYTFGSGTRLTVV.

The rearrangement links TRBV5-8 to TRBJ1-6; possible D gene TRBD1, 6 bases. The length of the CDR3 is 14 residues. Trimming cost V 4 bases and J 7 bases, with 12 bases left between them. Germline V gene data show CDR1 as SGHTS and CDR2 as YDEGEE. The DNA for the CDR3 is TGTGCCAGCAGCGTACAGGGACCGAATTCACCCCTCCACTTT. It yields the protein CASSVQGPNSPLHF.

The chain has TRBV15 and TRBJ1-1; D remains unclear. The germline V gene has CDR1 LNHNV and CDR2 YYDKDF (reference sequence). Trimming took off 0 bases at V and 1 base at J, with 6 bases between the two ends. This CDR3 region has 14 residues. CDR3 sequence reads: CATSRDHRNTEAFF. DNA for the CDR3: TGTGCCACCAGCAGAGATCATAGGAACACTGAAGCTTTCTTT. Looking up the rest from reference TRBV15 and TRBJ1-1 gives the full variable domain: DAMVIQNPRYQVTQFGKPVTLSCSQTLNHNVMYWYQQKSSQAPKLLFHYYDKDFNNEADTPDNFQSRRPNTSFCFLDIRSPGLGDTAMYLCATSRDHRNTEAFFGQGTRLTVV.

The J gene is TRBJ2-3, the V gene TRBV7-6; 8 nucleotides align to TRBD2. The CDR3 extends over 14 amino acids. V gave up 8 bases and J gave up 5 bases; unmatched junction bases: 9. CDR1 is SGHVS, CDR2 FNYEAQ, per germline. The CDR3 sequence: CASARASGLDTQYF. The CDR3 region has the DNA TGTGCCAGCGCTCGGGCTAGCGGGTTAGATACGCAGTATTTT. Together with reference TRBV7-6 and TRBJ2-3, the CDR3 gives the full variable domain: GAGVSQSPRYKVTKRGQDVALRCDPISGHVSLYWYRQALGQGPEFLTYFNYEAQQDKSGLPNDRFSAERPEGSISTLTIQRTEQRDSAMYRCASARASGLDTQYFGPGTRLTVL.